The T cell receptor beta chain described here comes from a study of blood T cell repertoires in COVID-19. Study in general: Specimens from acute and convalescent COVID-19 originated in the United States, Italy and Spain. T cells, B-cell-depleted T cells, or PBMCs supplied cDNA or gDNA.

Study processing details: Nucleated cell counts were estimated from reference gene primer amplification. TCRdb's table, derived via immunoSEQ multiplex PCR, lists solely in-frame clones and lacks some. From that table come the V and J calls and clone size; the DNA was used to work out D and trimming. The profile covers tens of thousands of clones, with more than 75% appearing a single time and approximately 6.8% taken by the ten largest. This clone was detected ten times or more. The source is a man aged 65 to 85 with acute or convalescent COVID-19. The sample taken for sequencing was peripheral blood.

In DNA form, the CDR3 reads TGTGCCACCAGTGAGGGACAGTATAATTCACCCCTCCACTTT. Translating it yields CATSEGQYNSPLHF. The chain employs TRBV24-1 and TRBJ1-6, with 7 bases lining up with TRBD1. Germline trimming cut 4 bases from V and 4 bases from J; bases unmatched to any gene: 0. The CDR3 has 14 residues. Germline lookup yields CDR1 KGHDR and CDR2 SFDVKD.